The 4 T cell receptor beta chains listed next were all sequenced from one sample in a study of tumor and adjacent non-tumor tissue in lung cancer. RNA was extracted from bulk tissue without any cell sorting. A modified ARM-PCR protocol with three rounds of nested PCR amplified TCRbeta. TCRdb independently ran MiXCR on the multiplex PCR reads; one entry per CDR3 protein. There are approximately 76,000 distinct CDR3 sequences in the sample; about two thirds occur only once, and around 13% lies in the top ten. Sequencing was performed on lung tumor tissue. The origin of the receptors is a woman in her 70s with non-small cell lung cancer.

This clonotype was seen repeatedly, ten times or more. This chain connects TRBV6-1 to TRBJ2-7, with TRBD2 matching 13 bases. Germline V gene data show CDR1 as MNHNS and CDR2 as SASEGT. The CDR3 extends over 13 amino acids. Trimming cost V 8 bases and J 4 bases; bases outside gene matches: 2. In DNA, the CDR3 is TGTGCCAGCGGGGGACTAGCGGGGTACGAGCAGTACTTC. Amino acid sequence: CASGGLAGYEQYF.

The V and J genes are TRBV6-2 or TRBV6-3 and TRBJ2-1, with D perhaps matching TRBD1 or TRBD2 (5 bases each). CDR1 is MNHEY and CDR2 is SVGEGT in the germline V gene. With 6 bases removed from V and 9 bases from J, the gap between germline ends came to 21 bases. The CDR3 is made up of 15 amino acids. DNA for the CDR3: TGTGCCAGCAGCAGAACCGGGACGGGGAAGGGTGAGCAGTTCTTC. Its protein is CASSRTGTGKGEQFF.

In the case of this clonotype: The CDR3 end shows no conserved phenylalanine or tryptophan, and so a read error is likely. The DNA is left out, because the CDR3 cannot be placed on it with certainty; the CDR3 is given as TCRdb lists it. The chain employs TRBV29-1 and TRBJ2-2. In germline, CDR1 is SQVTM, CDR2 ANQGSEA. Termini included, the CDR3 measures 11 amino acids. The CDR3 here is CSVKDTGELFI.

In this sample, this clonotype turned up many times. The V and J genes are TRBV5-1 and TRBJ1-4; D is uncertain. This CDR3 has 14 amino acids. CDR1 is SGHRS, CDR2 YFSETQ, per germline. V dropped 2 bases and J dropped 5 bases, with 10 bases sitting between them. The chain's CDR3 is CASSFTVSNEKLFF. The DNA for the CDR3 is TGCGCCAGCAGCTTTACGGTGTCGAATGAAAAACTGTTTTTT.